The present entry profiles one T cell receptor (beta chain) with its context. This entry is derived from a study of blood T cell repertoires in COVID-19. Background on the study: Acute and convalescent COVID-19 specimens originated in the United States, Italy and Spain. T cells, B-cell-depleted T cells, or PBMCs supplied cDNA or gDNA.

In the study's own analysis: It was from reference gene primer amplification that nucleated cell counts were estimated. Sequenced by immunoSEQ multiplex PCR; TCRdb stores in-frame clones only, minus some. For V, J and clone size, that table is used; D and trimming come from the DNA. This repertoire shows about 70,000 clones, around 83% found once; its top ten account for 6.5% to 7.5%. Looked up from germline, CDR1 is SGHKS and CDR2 is YYEKEE (reference sequence). The CDR3 length is 15 residues. Germline trimming cut 5 bases from V and 1 base from J; bases unmatched to any gene: 8. The Seattle patients joined while their infection was active and were tracked longitudinally afterward.

The TCR was taken from a man in his thirties or forties with COVID-19, enrolled during active disease. The specimen was peripheral blood. V usage is TRBV5-5 and J usage is TRBJ1-1, with TRBD1 matching over 7 bases. For the CDR3, the DNA is TGTGCCAGCAGTCCGTCGGGACAGACGAACACTGAAGCTTTCTTT. This gives the protein CASSPSGQTNTEAFF.